The 6 T cell receptor beta chains presented below share a single source sample, sequenced in a study of cytomegalovirus exposure and HLA in healthy donors. Libraries were prepared by immunoSEQ multiplex PCR; TCRdb keeps only in-frame clonotypes and omits some of them. This sample carries 200,000 to 250,000 clones, 75% to 90% of them seen once, and the ten largest clones take less than 7%. The specimen sequenced was PBMCs. All receptors derive from a woman in her late teens or twenties in good health and CMV-seronegative.

The chain joins TRBV6-5 to TRBJ1-5; weak D call: TRBD1 (5 bases). CDR1 MNHEY and CDR2 SVGAGI come from the germline V gene. The CDR3 is 14 amino acids. The V end lost 2 bases, the J end lost 4 bases, and 9 bases lay between the germline ends. CDR3 coding DNA: TGTGCCAGCAGTTACGGTGGGGGTAATCAGCCCCAGCATTTT. This encodes CASSYGGGNQPQHF.

The CDR3: CASSSTEVHTEAFF. CDR3 in DNA: TGTGCCAGCAGTTCGACAGAGGTGCACACTGAAGCTTTCTTT. The chain joins TRBV2 to TRBJ1-1; D is perhaps TRBD1 (5 bases). V gave up 5 bases and J gave up 3 bases, with 13 bases separating them. Germline values: CDR1 SNHLY, CDR2 FYNNEI. The CDR3 has 14 amino acids.

The chain links TRBV6-5 to TRBJ2-1; 15 bases are a match to TRBD2. Germline trimming cut 2 bases from V and 8 bases from J; bases unmatched to any gene: 4. Germline assignment: CDR1 MNHEY and CDR2 SVGAGI. The length of the CDR3 is 16 residues. The CDR3 DNA follows: TGTGCCAGCAGTTACGGACTAGCGGGAGGGGGGTATGAGCAGTTCTTC. Translating it yields CASSYGLAGGGYEQFF.

The gene calls are TRBV6-4 and TRBJ2-7; 9 nucleotides match TRBD1. V lost 6 bases to trimming and J lost 0 bases; unmatched junction nucleotides: 15. CDR1 is MRHNA, CDR2 SNTAGT, per germline. The CDR3 is made up of 18 amino acids. The CDR3 spells CASSYNRDREKASYEQYF. CDR3 nucleotide sequence: TGTGCCAGCAGCTATAACCGGGACAGGGAAAAAGCCTCCTACGAGCAGTACTTC.

CDR3: CTSSQVHRGGLYYYEQYF. The CDR3, as DNA: TGCACCAGCAGCCAAGTCCACAGGGGGGGGCTCTACTACTACGAGCAGTACTTC. The chain links TRBV1 to TRBJ2-7; the D segment call TRBD1 is taken from the table without a DNA check. TRBV1 is a pseudogene segment. This CDR3 is built from 18 residues.

V gene TRBV7-6 combines with J gene TRBJ1-2; 9 bases line up with TRBD1. The CDR3 is made up of 15 amino acids. Looked up from germline, CDR1 is SGHVS and CDR2 is FNYEAQ. J was trimmed by 6 bases and V by 5 bases; bases with no gene match: 10. The CDR3 region is CASSQPGQGKDGYTF. The CDR3 DNA sequence: TGTGCCAGCAGCCAGCCGGGACAGGGAAAGGATGGCTACACCTTC.